Below are 14 T cell receptor beta chains sequenced from a single sample in a study of cytomegalovirus exposure and HLA in healthy donors. Primers: 60 Vbeta forward and 13 Jbeta reverse. The method was immunoSEQ multiplex PCR; TCRdb's version includes in-frame clones alone and lacks a portion of them. The sample has under 200,000 clones, around four fifths seen once; the top ten hold 1%. Sequenced input: PBMCs. Source of these receptors: a woman in her 50s in good health and CMV-seropositive.

Note on this clone: At one end the junction does not follow the germline gene, possibly because of a read error. This rearrangement joins TRBV7-9 to TRBJ2-1; tentative D call: TRBD2 (6 bases). The CDR3 covers 12 residues. The germline V gene encodes CDR1 SEHNR and CDR2 FQNEAQ (reference sequence). Written as DNA, the CDR3 is TGTTCCAGCGCTTCGACTAGTCTGGAGCAGTTCTTC. This gives the protein CSSASTSLEQFF.

As for this clone: Its ends do not fully match the called genes, so a read error is possible. The chain combines TRBV7-9 with TRBJ2-2; D is possibly TRBD2 (6 bases). CDR1 is SEHNR and CDR2 is FQNEAQ in the germline V gene (reference sequence). This CDR3 has 14 amino acids. The CDR3: CSSIRSGLTGELFF. The DNA for the CDR3 is TGTTCCAGCATTCGTAGCGGCCTGACCGGGGAGCTGTTTTTT.

The genes are TRBV18 and TRBJ2-7; weak D call: TRBD1 (6 bases). V dropped 4 bases and J dropped 4 bases, with 14 bases sitting between them. The CDR3 runs 14 residues. CDR1 and CDR2 (germline): KGHSH, LQKENI. The CDR3 is CASSQNRDTYEQYF. Here the CDR3 DNA reads TGTGCCAGCTCACAAAACAGGGATACTTACGAGCAGTACTTC.

CDR3 protein: CASSLGLAGATDTQYF. The DNA of the CDR3 is TGTGCCAGCAGCTTAGGGCTAGCGGGGGCCACAGATACGCAGTATTTT. The chain is built from TRBV7-6 and TRBJ2-3; 10 nucleotides match TRBD2. CDR3 length equals 16 residues. V shed 1 base and J 2 bases; nucleotides not matched to a gene: 3. The germline V gene has CDR1 SGHVS and CDR2 FNYEAQ.

V and J are TRBV7-8 and TRBJ1-1, with 11 positions matching TRBD1. The CDR3 totals 16 residues. The germline V gene encodes CDR1 SGHVS and CDR2 FQNEAQ. The trim removed 1 base at V and 1 base at J, leaving 2 bases unmatched. The CDR3 protein is CASSLGGTGGNTEAFF. The CDR3 nucleotides read TGTGCCAGCAGCTTAGGGGGGACAGGGGGGAACACTGAAGCTTTCTTT. The whole variable domain, filled in from reference TRBV7-8 and TRBJ1-1, reads GAGVSQSPRYKVAKRGQDVALRCDPISGHVSLFWYQQALGQGPEFLTYFQNEAQLDKSGLPSDRFFAERPEGSVSTLKIQRTQQEDSAVYLCASSLGGTGGNTEAFFGQGTRLTVV.

The chain carries TRBV19 and TRBJ2-5; 8 bases are a match to TRBD1. Germline loops: CDR1 LNHDA, CDR2 SQIVND (reference sequence). This CDR3 contains 15 residues. V was pared by 4 bases and J by 4 bases, with 8 bases of the junction left unmatched. CDR3 loop: CASSTGQGRGETQYF. The CDR3 DNA reads as TGTGCCAGTAGTACTGGACAGGGTCGAGGAGAGACCCAGTACTTC. The complete variable domain, with remaining parts taken from reference TRBV19 and TRBJ2-5, reads DGGITQSPKYLFRKEGQNVTLSCEQNLNHDAMYWYRQDPGQGLRLIYYSQIVNDFQKGDIAEGYSVSREKKESFPLTVTSAQKNPTAFYLCASSTGQGRGETQYFGPGTRLLVL.

The rearrangement links TRBV29-1 to TRBJ2-3; a weak D match, TRBD2 (6 bases). Trimming stripped 2 bases from V and 4 bases from J, with 10 bases between. This CDR3 region has 13 residues. The germline CDR1 and CDR2 sequences are SQVTM and ANQGSEA. CDR3 in DNA: TGCAGCGTTGAAAGTTCGGGGGCAGATACGCAGTATTTT. It is translated as CSVESSGADTQYF.

The gene calls are TRBV2 and TRBJ1-6; D is uncertain. The germline CDR1 and CDR2 sequences are SNHLY and FYNNEI. The CDR3 runs to 13 residues. V was trimmed by 8 bases and J by 5 bases, leaving 10 bases between them. The CDR3 sequence is CASSTGNNSPLHF. The CDR3 DNA reads as TGTGCCAGCTCTACCGGGAATAATTCACCCCTCCACTTT.

The V and J genes are TRBV2 and TRBJ1-2; no reliable D call. Germline CDR1 SNHLY, CDR2 FYNNEI. V was shortened by 3 bases and J by 5 bases, with 10 bases between the two germline ends. The CDR3 covers 13 residues. CDR3 in amino acids: CASSEELHYGYTF. The DNA for the CDR3 is TGTGCCAGCAGTGAGGAGTTACATTATGGCTACACCTTC.

V usage is TRBV28 and J usage is TRBJ2-1, with D maybe TRBD1 (5 bases). Trimming removed 2 bases from V and 10 bases from J, with 6 bases in between. From germline, CDR1 is MDHEN and CDR2 SYDVKM. The CDR3 consists of 11 residues. The CDR3 nucleotides are TGTGCCAGCAGTTTAAGGACAGAGCAGTTCTTC. It translates to CASSLRTEQFF.

The chain recombines TRBV11-2 with TRBJ1-2; D is undetermined. V lost 2 bases, J lost 5 bases, and 15 bases lay in between. This CDR3 contains 15 residues. Germline V lookup: CDR1 SGHAT, CDR2 FQNNGV. The CDR3 DNA is TGTGCCAGCAGCTTAAGCGGTCCGGGAAGATATGGCTACACCTTC. Translated, it gives CASSLSGPGRYGYTF. The full variable domain, completed using reference TRBV11-2 and TRBJ1-2, is EAGVAQSPRYKIIEKRQSVAFWCNPISGHATLYWYQQILGQGPKLLIQFQNNGVVDDSQLPKDRFSAERLKGVDSTLKIQPAKLEDSAVYLCASSLSGPGRYGYTFGSGTRLTVV.

This clone was recorded a few times. V and J are TRBV6-5 and TRBJ2-1; TRBD1 matches 10 bases. Germline loops: CDR1 MNHEY, CDR2 SVGAGI. With V trimmed by 6 bases and J by 6 bases, 5 bases remained unmatched. This CDR3 has 14 residues. The chain's CDR3 is CASSRDRGPNEQFF. CDR3 sequence (DNA): TGTGCCAGCAGCCGGGACAGGGGTCCCAATGAGCAGTTCTTC.

The V call is TRBV27, the J call TRBJ1-5; 9 positions match TRBD1. V lost 6 bases to trimming and J lost 4 bases; unmatched junction nucleotides: 7. In germline, CDR1 is MNHEY, CDR2 SMNVEV (reference sequence). CDR3 length: 15 amino acids. CDR3 bases: TGTGCCAGCAGAACCATAGGACAGGGGAATCAGCCCCAGCATTTT. It translates to CASRTIGQGNQPQHF.

The rearrangement uses TRBV6-6 and TRBJ1-5; no definite D call. CDR3 length equals 12 residues. Trimming shortened V by 6 bases and J by 6 bases, and 9 bases separated the two germline ends. CDR1 MNHNY and CDR2 SVGAGI come from the germline V gene (reference sequence). The CDR3: CASSPGGQPQHF. Written as DNA, the CDR3 is TGTGCCAGCAGCCCCGGAGGTCAGCCCCAGCATTTT.